Presented here are 21 T cell receptor beta chains from one specimen sequenced in a study of T cell repertoires in cytomegalovirus infection. No antigen has been identified for these receptors. TCRdb independently ran MiXCR on the reads; one entry per CDR3 protein. The table records 550,000 to 700,000 distinct CDR3 sequences, under 45% of them present only once. This sample comprised cultured PBMCs, obtained from culture after CMV antigen stimulation. The receptors shown here come from a human donor in good health (CMV status not recorded). Some clones in this sample may be carry-over from other donors' samples.

This rearrangement joins TRBV29-1 to TRBJ1-1; a possible D gene is TRBD1 (5 bases). CDR1 and CDR2 from the germline V gene are SQVTM and ANQGSEA. The CDR3 length is 13 residues. The V end lost 6 bases, the J end lost 1 base, and 12 bases lay between the germline ends. The CDR3 region has the DNA TGCAGCGTCCCCGGGACGGGGAACACTGAAGCTTTCTTT. It encodes CSVPGTGNTEAFF.

This clonotype was picked up a small number of times. The chain links TRBV6-2 or TRBV6-3 to TRBJ1-5; weak D call: TRBD1 (6 bases). V was shortened by 1 base and J by 1 base, with 8 bases between the two germline ends. This CDR3 spans 15 amino acids. Per germline, CDR1 MNHEY and CDR2 SVGEGT. CDR3 sequence (DNA): TGTGCCAGCAGTTACTTCGGACAGAGCAATCAGCCCCAGCATTTT. Translated: CASSYFGQSNQPQHF.

The V call is TRBV14, the J call TRBJ2-1, with 11 bases lining up with TRBD2. This CDR3 has 16 residues. V lost 3 bases and J lost 7; bases outside the gene matches: 8. Looked up from germline, CDR1 is SGHDN and CDR2 is FVKESK. The CDR3 nucleotides are TGTGCCAGCAGCCACCAACTAGCGGGAGAGGGTAATGAGCAGTTCTTC. Protein sequence: CASSHQLAGEGNEQFF.

This clonotype was counted at least ten times. This sequence joins TRBV7-9 and TRBJ2-3; D gene uncertain. Germline values: CDR1 SEHNR, CDR2 FQNEAQ (reference sequence). The CDR3 is 15 residues long. V was shortened by 4 bases and J by 2 bases, with 13 bases between the two germline ends. The CDR3 reads CASSSTRSYTDTQYF. The CDR3 nucleotides read TGTGCCAGCAGCTCAACCCGTAGTTACACAGATACGCAGTATTTT.

The rearrangement joins TRBV20-1 to TRBJ2-7; D ambiguous. The germline gives CDR1 DFQATT, CDR2 SNEGSKA (reference sequence). This CDR3 has 12 amino acids. Between the trimmed V and J ends, which lost 1 base and 1 base, there was a span of 5 bases. In DNA, the CDR3 is TGCAGTGCTAGAGCCGGGTCCTACGAGCAGTACTTC. This codes for CSARAGSYEQYF.

V and J are TRBV10-3 and TRBJ2-1, with TRBD1 identical over 7 bases. Germline V gene data show CDR1 as ENHRY and CDR2 as SYGVKD. The V gene end was trimmed by 6 bases and the J gene end by 12 bases; junction bases not matched to a gene: 17. The CDR3 is 15 amino acids. CDR3 residues: CAISVDRATYTGQFF. DNA of the CDR3: TGTGCCATCAGCGTCGACAGGGCCACCTACACGGGGCAGTTCTTC.

The gene calls are TRBV18 and TRBJ1-5, with D unresolved. CDR1 KGHSH and CDR2 LQKENI come from the germline V gene. This CDR3 region has 17 residues. Trimming shortened V by 0 bases and J by 2 bases, and 14 bases separated the two germline ends. The CDR3 here is CASSPPGGKGGNQPQHF. DNA of the CDR3: TGTGCCAGCTCACCACCGGGAGGGAAAGGAGGCAATCAGCCCCAGCATTTT.

This clonotype has more than one count but fewer than ten. The chain combines TRBV10-3 with TRBJ2-3; D is possibly TRBD1 or TRBD2 (5 bases each). V was pared by 2 bases and J by 2 bases, with 11 bases between. The CDR3 has 15 amino acids. Germline V CDR1 and CDR2: ENHRY, SYGVKD. This CDR3 reads CAISEQGRNTDTQYF. For the CDR3, the DNA is TGTGCCATCAGTGAGCAGGGACGTAACACAGATACGCAGTATTTT.

This clonotype showed up just a few times. The V call is TRBV7-6, the J call TRBJ2-7; 8 bases are a match to TRBD2. This CDR3 is 13 amino acids long. Germline V gene lookup returns CDR1 SGHVS and CDR2 FNYEAQ. V shed 3 bases, J shed 5 bases, and the junction held 3 bases outside the gene matches. CDR3 DNA sequence: TGTGCCAGCAGCTTTATGCGGGAGGACGAGCAGTACTTC. This codes for CASSFMREDEQYF. Based on the CDR3 plus reference TRBV7-6 and TRBJ2-7, the full variable domain is GAGVSQSPRYKVTKRGQDVALRCDPISGHVSLYWYRQALGQGPEFLTYFNYEAQQDKSGLPNDRFSAERPEGSISTLTIQRTEQRDSAMYRCASSFMREDEQYFGPGTRLTVT.

The chain recombines TRBV6-6 with TRBJ2-5; 9 positions match TRBD2. There are 15 residues in the CDR3. V was clipped by 8 bases and J by 5 bases; unmatched bases: 12. CDR1 is MNHNY and CDR2 is SVGAGI in the germline V gene (reference sequence). In nucleotides, the CDR3 is TGTGCCAGCTCACCCGAGGGACTAGCCGGGGAGACCCAGTACTTC. Its protein is CASSPEGLAGETQYF.

This chain joins TRBV12-3 or TRBV12-4 and TRBJ2-3; D possibly corresponds to TRBD2 (5 bases). The CDR3 runs to 16 residues. V lost 6 bases and J lost 1, with 17 bases in between. In nucleotides, the CDR3 is TGTGCCAGCAGGGCGGGCCAGCGCGGGCGCACAGATACGCAGTATTTT. Translation: CASRAGQRGRTDTQYF.

The sample holds a few counts of this clonotype. CDR3 amino acids: CSVDTGTDTQYF. The CDR3 nucleotides read TGCAGCGTTGACACCGGCACAGATACGCAGTATTTT. The rearrangement uses TRBV29-1 and TRBJ2-3; D call uncertain. CDR1 is SQVTM and CDR2 is ANQGSEA in the germline V gene. Between the trimmed V and J ends, which lost 3 bases and 1 base, there was a span of 5 bases. The CDR3 length is 12 residues.

The chain employs TRBV7-2 and TRBJ2-7, with D hard to call. The CDR3 is made up of 14 amino acids. Trimming pared 7 bases from V and 4 bases from J, leaving 17 bases between. Germline V gene data show CDR1 as SGHTA and CDR2 as FQGNSA. For the CDR3, the DNA is TGTGCCAGCAACCCCTCTGGGCCCATATACGAGCAGTACTTC. It encodes CASNPSGPIYEQYF.

The J gene is TRBJ2-5, the V gene TRBV5-6; D uncertain. Trimming removed 0 bases from V and 0 bases from J, with 9 bases in between. Germline values: CDR1 SGHDT, CDR2 YYEEEE. This CDR3 is built from 15 residues. In DNA, the CDR3 is TGTGCCAGCAGCTTGGTATTAGGCCACCAAGAGACCCAGTACTTC. Protein sequence: CASSLVLGHQETQYF. Drawing the rest from reference TRBV5-6 and TRBJ2-5, the complete variable domain is DAGVTQSPTHLIKTRGQQVTLRCSPKSGHDTVSWYQQALGQGPQFIFQYYEEEERQRGNFPDRFSGHQFPNYSSELNVNALLLGDSALYLCASSLVLGHQETQYFGPGTRLLVL.

This clonotype showed up just once. This sequence joins TRBV9 and TRBJ2-5; the match to TRBD2 covers 10 bases. Germline V CDR1 and CDR2: SGDLS, YYNGEE. With V trimmed by 0 bases and J by 4 bases, 0 bases remained unmatched. CDR3 length: 14 amino acids. The CDR3 loop reads CASSVGLAGETQYF. As DNA, the CDR3 is TGTGCCAGCAGCGTAGGACTAGCGGGAGAGACCCAGTACTTC.

The J gene is TRBJ2-7, the V gene TRBV9, with D possibly matching TRBD2 (6 bases). CDR1 is SGDLS and CDR2 is YYNGEE in the germline V gene. The CDR3 has 15 amino acids. The germline V and J ends were trimmed by 0 bases and 0 bases, with 10 bases remaining between them. DNA of the CDR3: TGTGCCAGCAGCGTAGGTGCCGGGAGCTCCTACGAGCAGTACTTC. Amino acid sequence: CASSVGAGSSYEQYF.

This clonotype appeared once. The chain links TRBV4-3 to TRBJ2-3; D is possibly TRBD2 (5 bases). V was pared by 4 bases and J by 0 bases, with 8 bases between. The CDR3 totals 14 residues. The germline CDR1 and CDR2 sequences are LGHNA and YSLEER. The CDR3 loop reads CASSPEDSTDTQYF. DNA of the CDR3: TGCGCCAGCAGCCCGGAGGACAGCACAGATACGCAGTATTTT.

The chain joins TRBV12-3 or TRBV12-4 to TRBJ1-1, with no clear D. The CDR3 extends over 14 amino acids. Between the trimmed V and J ends, which lost 2 bases and 1 base, there was a span of 8 bases. The CDR3 sequence: CASSLYPENTEAFF. The CDR3 DNA is TGTGCCAGCAGTTTATACCCCGAGAACACTGAAGCTTTCTTT.

This clonotype was detected only once. The chain links TRBV7-9 to TRBJ1-1, with TRBD1 identical over 7 bases. CDR3 size: 13 residues. From germline, CDR1 is SEHNR and CDR2 FQNEAQ (reference sequence). V shed 6 bases and J 4 bases; nucleotides not matched to a gene: 5. In DNA form, the CDR3 reads TGTGCCAGCAGTTCCGAGGGGGCCACTGAAGCTTTCTTT. Protein sequence: CASSSEGATEAFF.

This clonotype has ten or more counts. The rearrangement links TRBV12-3 or TRBV12-4 to TRBJ2-7; D uncertain. The CDR3 is 12 residues long. Between the trimmed V and J ends, which lost 8 bases and 6 bases, there was a span of 14 bases. CDR3: CASCNHEAEQYF. The CDR3 DNA follows: TGTGCCAGCTGCAATCATGAGGCCGAGCAGTACTTC.

V and J are TRBV7-6 and TRBJ1-4, with D possibly being TRBD1 (5 bases). Between the trimmed V and J ends, which lost 3 bases and 8 bases, there was a span of 10 bases. Germline-derived CDR1 and CDR2 are SGHVS and FNYEAQ. The CDR3 runs to 13 residues. The CDR3 DNA follows: TGTGCCAGCAGCTTGGGCAGGGAAGAAAAACTGTTTTTT. It encodes CASSLGREEKLFF.